The clone carrying this T cell receptor (beta chain) was detected once. Its target is unknown. Using immunoSEQ multiplex PCR, the repertoire was profiled, and TCRdb retains in-frame clones only, with some absent. There are under 300,000 clones in the sample; just over 90% occur only once, and 0.5% to 0.65% lies in the top ten. This sample is part of a study of T cell responses to AZD1222 COVID-19 vaccine. Study observations and caveats: The donor cohort was predominantly white British with a female majority, and clonal diversity may have been underestimated.

The germline V gene has CDR1 SGHAT and CDR2 FQNNGV. V was cut by 5 bases and J by 2 bases, with 16 bases left in between. The CDR3 contains 16 residues. The source is an adult in good health. The chain is built from TRBV11-2 and TRBJ2-1, with D perhaps TRBD1 or TRBD2 (6 bases each). The starting material was peripheral blood, obtained on day 0 of AZD1222 vaccination. The CDR3 coding sequence is TGTGCCAGCAGCCCCGTACGGGGGCCAACCTACAATGAGCAGTTCTTC. Translating gives CASSPVRGPTYNEQFF.